A single sample gave rise to the 6 T cell receptor beta chains below, sequenced in a study of identical twins. TCRdb reprocessed the 5' RACE reads via MiXCR and lists one record per CDR3 protein. The data contain around 490,000 distinct CDR3 sequences, about 15% of them singletons. Another study also made use of these data, one on yellow fever vaccine responses in identical twins.

The specimen was CD4+ T cells sorted from blood. These receptors all stem from a woman aged 18-35 years in good health.

This clonotype came up a few times. The V and J genes are TRBV7-6 and TRBJ2-1; TRBD2 matches at 9 bases. With V trimmed by 0 bases and J by 0 bases, 3 bases remained unmatched. Germline V gives CDR1 SGHVS, CDR2 FNYEAQ. This CDR3 contains 17 residues. CDR3 residues: CASSLAGSGSSYNEQFF. Here the CDR3 DNA reads TGTGCCAGCAGCTTAGCGGGTAGCGGGAGCTCCTACAATGAGCAGTTCTTC.

This clonotype showed up just a few times. V usage is TRBV7-6 and J usage is TRBJ2-2; 7 nucleotides match TRBD2. There are 15 residues in the CDR3. Germline values: CDR1 SGHVS, CDR2 FNYEAQ. Trimming cost V 3 bases and J 4 bases; bases outside gene matches: 5. This chain's CDR3 is CASSFEAGSTGELFF. The CDR3 bases are TGTGCCAGCAGCTTCGAAGCGGGAAGCACCGGGGAGCTGTTTTTT.

The sample holds a few counts of this clonotype. This chain connects TRBV2 to TRBJ2-3, with 12 bases fitting TRBD2. The ends lost 5 bases at V and 11 bases at J; junction bases unmatched: 17. This CDR3 contains 17 residues. The germline V gene has CDR1 SNHLY and CDR2 FYNNEI. The CDR3 region is CASSLAGGASGGWRQYF. The CDR3 region has the DNA TGTGCCAGCAGTCTAGCGGGGGGGGCCTCCGGCGGTTGGAGGCAGTATTTT.

Concerning this clonotype itself: At one end the junction does not follow the germline gene, possibly because of a read error. The chain is built from TRBV13 and TRBJ1-1; D gene unclear. This CDR3 has 14 residues. In germline, CDR1 is PRHDT, CDR2 FYEKMQ (reference sequence). The CDR3 sequence: CAISPGLLCWEAFF. CDR3 nucleotides: TGTGCCATCAGCCCCGGGCTCCTCTGCTGGGAAGCTTTCTTT.

The J gene is TRBJ1-5, the V gene TRBV7-9; a possible D gene is TRBD1 (6 bases). Germline assignment: CDR1 SEHNR and CDR2 FQNEAQ (reference sequence). With 8 bases removed from V and 1 base from J, the gap between germline ends came to 18 bases. The CDR3 covers 16 residues. The CDR3 sequence is CASPGGAGRSNQPQHF. CDR3 nucleotides: TGTGCCAGCCCTGGGGGGGCAGGGCGAAGCAATCAGCCCCAGCATTTT.

This clonotype was seen a few times. The chain links TRBV6-6 to TRBJ2-1, with 9 bases aligning to TRBD2. Trimming removed 6 bases from V and 8 bases from J; junction bases left unmatched: 5. The germline V gene encodes CDR1 MNHNY and CDR2 SVGAGI (reference sequence). CDR3 length: 13 amino acids. CDR3 region: CASRVAGVHEQFF. For the CDR3, the DNA is TGTGCCAGCAGGGTAGCGGGAGTACATGAGCAGTTCTTC.